This T cell receptor (beta chain) was observed in a study of blood T cell repertoires in COVID-19. Study overall: The United States, Italy and Spain were the sources of the acute and convalescent COVID-19 samples. T cells, B-cell-depleted T cells, or PBMCs provided the cDNA or gDNA that served as material.

Germline lookup yields CDR1 LNHDA and CDR2 SQIVND (reference sequence). J was trimmed by 8 bases and V by 2 bases; bases with no gene match: 7. CDR3 length equals 14 residues. Methods used by the authors: For nucleated cells, counts were estimated from reference gene primer amplification. Sequencing was performed with immunoSEQ multiplex PCR; in TCRdb, only in-frame clones are kept and a portion is missing. The D gene and trimming were derived from the DNA, and the V and J assignments and clone size from that table. The sample carries under 150,000 clones, around 73% recorded once. This clone was found many times.

The V call is TRBV19, the J call TRBJ1-2; 8 nucleotides agree with TRBD1. This TCR was sampled from a woman in her forties or fifties with active or convalescent COVID-19. Sequencing used peripheral blood. CDR3 sequence (DNA): TGTGCCAGTAGTATAAACAGGGGGAGAGGCGGCTACACCTTC. Translated: CASSINRGRGGYTF. Drawing the rest from reference TRBV19 and TRBJ1-2, the complete variable domain is DGGITQSPKYLFRKEGQNVTLSCEQNLNHDAMYWYRQDPGQGLRLIYYSQIVNDFQKGDIAEGYSVSREKKESFPLTVTSAQKNPTAFYLCASSINRGRGGYTFGSGTRLTVV.